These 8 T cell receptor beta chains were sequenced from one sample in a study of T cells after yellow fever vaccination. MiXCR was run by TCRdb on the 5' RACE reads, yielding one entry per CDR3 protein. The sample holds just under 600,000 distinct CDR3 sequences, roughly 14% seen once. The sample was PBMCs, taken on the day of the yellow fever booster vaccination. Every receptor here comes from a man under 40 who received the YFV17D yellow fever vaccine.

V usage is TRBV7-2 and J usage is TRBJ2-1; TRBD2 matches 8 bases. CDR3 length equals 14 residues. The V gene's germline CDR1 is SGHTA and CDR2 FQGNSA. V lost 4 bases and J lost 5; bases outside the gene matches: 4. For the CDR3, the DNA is TGTGCCAGCAGCTCGAGCGGGGGAGACAATGAGCAGTTCTTC. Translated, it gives CASSSSGGDNEQFF.

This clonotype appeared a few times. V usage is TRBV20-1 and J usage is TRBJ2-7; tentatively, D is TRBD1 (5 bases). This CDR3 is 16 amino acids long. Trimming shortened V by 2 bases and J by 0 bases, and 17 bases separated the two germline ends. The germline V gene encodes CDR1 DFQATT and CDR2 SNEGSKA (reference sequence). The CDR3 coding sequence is TGCAGTGCTAGACTACCTATCACAGGTAGCTCCTACGAGCAGTACTTC. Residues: CSARLPITGSSYEQYF.

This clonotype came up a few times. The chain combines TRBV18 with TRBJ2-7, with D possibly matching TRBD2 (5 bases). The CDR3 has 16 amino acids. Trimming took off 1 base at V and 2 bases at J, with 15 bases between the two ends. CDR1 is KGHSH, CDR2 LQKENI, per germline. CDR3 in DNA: TGTGCCAGCTCACCACTCGCAGGAACGGGAACCTACGAGCAGTACTTC. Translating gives CASSPLAGTGTYEQYF.

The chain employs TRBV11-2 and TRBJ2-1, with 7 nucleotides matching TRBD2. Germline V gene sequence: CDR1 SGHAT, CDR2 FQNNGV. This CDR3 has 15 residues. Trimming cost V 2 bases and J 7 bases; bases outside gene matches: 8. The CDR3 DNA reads TGTGCCAGCAGCTTACTGGGCGGGAGAGGGAATGAGCAGTTCTTC. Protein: CASSLLGGRGNEQFF.

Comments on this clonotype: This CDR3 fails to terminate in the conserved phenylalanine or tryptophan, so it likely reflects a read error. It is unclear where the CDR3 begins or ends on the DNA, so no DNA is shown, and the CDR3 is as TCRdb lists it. The CDR3 reads CASSAHRVY. The chain couples TRBV27 to TRBJ2-1; TRBD1, the table's D call, was not compared with the DNA. The CDR3 totals 9 residues, both ends included. CDR1 is MNHEY, CDR2 SMNVEV, per germline (reference sequence).

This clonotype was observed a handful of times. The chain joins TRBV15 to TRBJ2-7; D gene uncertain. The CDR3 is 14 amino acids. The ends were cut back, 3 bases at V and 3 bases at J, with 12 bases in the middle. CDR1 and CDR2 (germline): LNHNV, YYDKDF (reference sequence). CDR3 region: CATSSTAWDYEQYF. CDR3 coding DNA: TGTGCCACCAGCAGTACGGCGTGGGACTACGAGCAGTACTTC.

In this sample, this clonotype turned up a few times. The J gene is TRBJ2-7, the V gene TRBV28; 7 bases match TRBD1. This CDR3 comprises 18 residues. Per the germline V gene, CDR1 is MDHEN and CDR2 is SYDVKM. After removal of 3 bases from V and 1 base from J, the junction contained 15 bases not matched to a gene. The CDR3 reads CASSFHRLPGDRSYEQYF. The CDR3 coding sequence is TGTGCCAGCAGTTTCCACCGACTCCCCGGGGACAGATCCTACGAGCAGTACTTC. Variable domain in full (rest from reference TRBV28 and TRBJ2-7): DVKVTQSSRYLVKRTGEKVFLECVQDMDHENMFWYRQDPGLGLRLIYFSYDVKMKEKGDIPEGYSVSREKKERFSLILESASTNQTSMYLCASSFHRLPGDRSYEQYFGPGTRLTVT.

The DNA for the CDR3 is TGCAGCGGTGGACAGGGATTGGACACTGAAGCTTTCTTT. Translation: CSGGQGLDTEAFF. The chain combines TRBV29-1 with TRBJ1-1; 8 bases agree with TRBD1. Germline V gives CDR1 SQVTM, CDR2 ANQGSEA. The CDR3 loop spans 13 amino acids. The V and J ends lost 7 bases and 3 bases, in that order; junction bases with no gene match: 7. The full variable domain, its missing parts supplied by reference TRBV29-1 and TRBJ1-1, is SAVISQKPSRDICQRGTSLTIQCQVDSQVTMMFWYRQQPGQSLTLIATANQGSEATYESGFVIDKFPISRPNLTFSTLTVSNMSPEDSSIYLCSGGQGLDTEAFFGQGTRLTVV.